Below, 7 T cell receptor beta chains from the same sample are listed, as sequenced in a study of OX40 agonist ivuxolimab in advanced cancers. Libraries were constructed by the immunoSEQ multiplex PCR assay. TCRdb limited this immuneACCESS table to in-frame rearrangements with V and J called. A share of clones is missing; checked studies link under half to unresolved V genes, and the rest is unexplained. The sample records tens of thousands of clones, around 91% of which are singletons. The top ten clones comprise more than 0.3% of the sample. Sample: CD4+ or CD8+ T cells sorted from blood, taken in a trial of the OX40 agonist ivuxolimab. Receptors originate from an adult with an advanced solid tumor such as melanoma, head and neck, liver or kidney cancer.

The rearrangement uses TRBV6-5 and TRBJ2-3; D remains unclear. The V gene's germline CDR1 is MNHEY and CDR2 SVGAGI. The CDR3 spans 15 residues. The ends were cut back, 5 bases at V and 4 bases at J, with 16 bases in the middle. The CDR3: CASSPGSSTPDTQYF. CDR3 coding DNA: TGTGCCAGCAGTCCCGGCTCTAGTACGCCAGATACGCAGTATTTT.

The rearrangement links TRBV10-1 to TRBJ2-2; D not certain. Between the trimmed V and J ends, which lost 4 bases and 3 bases, there was a span of 12 bases. CDR3 length: 15 residues. Germline CDR1 WNHNN, CDR2 SYGVQD (reference sequence). Here the CDR3 DNA reads TGCGCCAGCAGTGGTTGGGCTGGGGACACCGGGGAGCTGTTTTTT. Encoded protein: CASSGWAGDTGELFF.

The rearrangement uses TRBV10-3 and TRBJ2-2; possible D gene TRBD1, 5 bases. V was clipped by 9 bases and J by 0 bases, with 14 bases between them. Germline CDR1 ENHRY, CDR2 SYGVKD. The CDR3 covers 15 residues. The CDR3 spells CAILQAHSNTGELFF. The CDR3 bases are TGTGCCATTCTACAGGCCCATTCGAACACCGGGGAGCTGTTTTTT.

CDR3 loop: CASSPSGRASNEQFF. DNA of the CDR3: TGCGCCAGCAGTCCGAGCGGGAGGGCCTCCAATGAGCAGTTCTTC. The rearrangement joins TRBV4-1 to TRBJ2-1; 10 bases match TRBD2. This CDR3 contains 15 residues. CDR1 is MGHRA and CDR2 is YSYEKL in the germline V gene. V trimming: 6 bases; J trimming: 6 bases; junction bases outside the gene matches: 8.

The V call is TRBV5-6, the J call TRBJ2-2; a weak D match, TRBD1 (6 bases). Trimming removed 4 bases at V and 2 bases at J, with 15 bases between. Per the germline V gene, CDR1 is SGHDT and CDR2 is YYEEEE. This CDR3 spans 16 amino acids. DNA for the CDR3: TGTGCCAGCAGCGCCCCTGACAGGCTAAACACCGGGGAGCTGTTTTTT. This sequence encodes CASSAPDRLNTGELFF.

This chain joins TRBV7-9 and TRBJ1-4, with TRBD1 matching over 7 bases. This CDR3 region has 15 residues. Looked up from germline, CDR1 is SEHNR and CDR2 is FQNEAQ (reference sequence). Trimming at V came to 3 bases and at J to 5 bases, leaving 6 bases not matched to a gene. The CDR3 DNA reads TGTGCCAGCAGCTTCTTAGACAGGGAAAATGAAAAACTGTTTTTT. Its translation is CASSFLDRENEKLFF.

The chain employs TRBV20-1 and TRBJ1-5; D may be TRBD1 (5 bases). This CDR3 has 11 residues. V shed 2 bases and J shed 11 bases, with 10 bases lying between them. The V gene's germline CDR1 is DFQATT and CDR2 SNEGSKA (reference sequence). The CDR3 region has the DNA TGCAGTGCTAGACTCGGGGGGGCCCAGCATTTT. The encoded protein is CSARLGGAQHF.